This record looks at one T cell receptor (beta chain) sequence and its context. The data were taken from a study of cytomegalovirus exposure and HLA in healthy donors. PCR primers comprised 60 Vbeta and 13 Jbeta primers. Libraries were prepared by immunoSEQ multiplex PCR; TCRdb keeps only in-frame clonotypes and omits some of them. There are about 200,000 clones in the sample, with 0.95% to 1.3% held by the top ten. CDR1 is MDHEN and CDR2 is SYDVKM in the germline V gene. The CDR3 length is 11 residues. V was clipped by 4 bases and J by 8 bases, with 7 bases between them. The source material was PBMCs. The TCR was taken from a girl aged 2 to 9 in good health and CMV-seropositive. V is TRBV28 and J is TRBJ2-3; maybe TRBD2 (6 bases). The CDR3 spells CASSSGGTQYF. The CDR3 nucleotides are TGTGCCAGCAGTTCCGGGGGTACGCAGTATTTT.